The rows below give T cell receptor beta chains drawn from one sample of a study of blood T cell repertoires in COVID-19. Method: immunoSEQ multiplex PCR; TCRdb's copy keeps in-frame clones and lacks some. There are 20,000 to 25,000 clones in the sample; around nine tenths occur only once, and roughly 8.3% lies in the top ten. Sequencing was done on a sample of peripheral blood. The origin of the receptors is a human donor with active COVID-19. The donor label of this sample is uncertain. CDR3s include the opening cysteine and the closing phenylalanine or tryptophan. D genes are given only for firm matches. Where a row states a size, it is once, few, many or the class of an expanded clone; other rows omit it.

>TRBJ2-2|.|TRBV12-1|.
CASSFGELGGFGELFF
TGTGCCAGCAGCTTTGGAGAGTTGGGGGGTTTCGGGGAGCTGTTTTTT
>TRBJ2-7|once|TRBV19|TRBD1
CASSPHQGTVYEQYF
TGTGCCAGTAGTCCACACCAAGGGACAGTCTACGAGCAGTACTTC
>TRBJ2-7|.|TRBV5-1|TRBD1
CASSLAGGLYEQYF
TGCGCCAGCAGCTTGGCAGGGGGCCTTTACGAGCAGTACTTC
>TRBJ1-1|.|TRBV19|.
CASSIAGQGEAFF
TGTGCCAGTAGTATAGCGGGTCAGGGTGAAGCTTTCTTT
>TRBJ2-1|.|TRBV20-1|.
CSASKGPTYNEQFF
TGCAGTGCTAGTAAGGGGCCAACCTACAATGAGCAGTTCTTC
>TRBJ2-1|.|TRBV19|.
CASSIGGGEQFF
TGTGCCAGTAGTATAGGGGGCGGTGAGCAGTTCTTC
>TRBJ1-2|.|TRBV5-4|.
CASSLGTAYGYTF
TGTGCCAGCAGCTTGGGGACTGCCTATGGCTACACCTTC
>TRBJ2-6|.|TRBV5-6|.
CASSLEFRNGRSGANVLTF
TGTGCCAGCAGCTTGGAATTCAGGAATGGGCGCTCTGGGGCCAACGTCCTGACTTTC
>TRBJ2-7|.|TRBV11-2|TRBD1
CASSQDRLNEQYF
TGTGCCAGCAGCCAGGACAGGCTCAACGAGCAGTACTTC
>TRBJ1-1|.|TRBV6-5|.
CASSYGGTEAFF
TGTGCCAGCAGTTACGGGGGGACGGAAGCTTTCTTT
>TRBJ2-1|few|TRBV28|TRBD2
CASSYGGLAGAEQFF
TGTGCCAGCAGCTACGGCGGACTAGCGGGAGCTGAGCAGTTCTTC
>TRBJ2-2|.|TRBV21-1|.
CASSKSGRPDPDTGELFF
TGTGCCAGCAGCAAAAGCGGGAGGCCCGACCCCGACACCGGGGAGCTGTTTTTT